Listed below are T cell receptor beta chains from one sample, sequenced in a study of T cell changes during pregnancy in multiple sclerosis. Assay: immunoSEQ multiplex PCR; the TCRdb copy retains only in-frame clones and omits some. There are about 92,000 clones in the sample; approximately 94% occur only once, and 2% to 2.5% lies in the top ten. The sequences come from peripheral blood, collected in the third trimester of pregnancy. Receptors were obtained from a female donor with multiple sclerosis, enrolled in a pregnancy study. The CDR3 runs from the conserved cysteine through the conserved F or W. The D gene is left open where the match is weak. Some rows mark clone size as missing; the rest say once, few, many or name a class of expanded clone.

d_gene,j_gene,abundance,v_gene,CDR3nt,CDR3aa
-,TRBJ2-7,-,TRBV13,TGTGCCAGCAGCAATTCTCGGACAGCTTCCTACGAGCAGTACTTC,CASSNSRTASYEQYF
-,TRBJ2-3,-,TRBV25-1,TGTGCCAGCAGTAGCGGAGGAAACACAGATACGCAGTATTTT,CASSSGGNTDTQYF
-,TRBJ1-1,-,TRBV11-2,TGTGCCAGCAGCTTAGTGTTGGGGAGCACTGAAGCTTTCTTT,CASSLVLGSTEAFF
-,TRBJ2-7,-,TRBV5-8,TGTGCCAGCGGACTTTGGGGCTCCTACGAGCAGTACTTC,CASGLWGSYEQYF
TRBD1,TRBJ2-5,-,TRBV6-5,TGTGCCAGCTCGAGGCCGACAGGGGGGGTTGAGACCCAGTACTTC,CASSRPTGGVETQYF
-,TRBJ1-4,-,TRBV7-2,TGTGCCAGCAGCTTAGGGTTCGGGGAACTGTTTTTT,CASSLGFGELFF
TRBD1,TRBJ2-1,-,TRBV2,TGTGCCGGCCGGACAGGGGTCTCTGAGCAGTTCTTC,CAGRTGVSEQFF
TRBD1,TRBJ1-4,-,TRBV11-1,TGTGCCAGCAGCTCGACAGGGGAATCTAATGAAAAACTGTTTTTT,CASSSTGESNEKLFF
-,TRBJ2-1,few,TRBV9,TGTGCCAGCGGAGAGGAGGGAGCCCCTTCCTACAATGAGCAGTTCTTC,CASGEEGAPSYNEQFF
-,TRBJ2-7,-,TRBV5-4,TGTGCCAGCAGCTTCTACGGGGGAAGCGAGCAGTACTTC,CASSFYGGSEQYF
TRBD2,TRBJ2-7,-,TRBV27,TGTGCCAGCAGTTTTATGACTAGCGGCCCTAGGGAGCAGTACTTC,CASSFMTSGPREQYF
-,TRBJ2-3,-,TRBV28,TGTGCCAGCAGTTCCCCTAGGCCGGTAGATACGCAGTATTTT,CASSSPRPVDTQYF
TRBD2,TRBJ2-5,-,TRBV7-9,TGTGCCAGCAGCACCTCTAGCGGGAGGGGGGAGACCCAGTACTTC,CASSTSSGRGETQYF
TRBD1,TRBJ2-7,-,TRBV14,TGTGCCAGCAGCCACGACAGGGGACCCTACGAGCAGTACTTC,CASSHDRGPYEQYF
TRBD1,TRBJ1-3,-,TRBV30,TGTGCCTGGAGTAACCCCGGGACAGAGAAGAACACCATATATTTT,CAWSNPGTEKNTIYF
-,TRBJ2-6,-,TRBV5-6,TGTGCCAGCAGCCTCGGACACCTCTCTGGGGCCAACGTCCTGACTTTC,CASSLGHLSGANVLTF
-,TRBJ2-5,-,TRBV5-1,TGCGCCAGTCAGCTCTGGGGCGAGACCCAGTACTTC,CASQLWGETQYF
TRBD2,TRBJ2-3,-,TRBV6-1,TGTGCCAGCAGTGCGCCGACTAGCGGGAGGGCGTTAGGCACAGATACGCAGTATTTT,CASSAPTSGRALGTDTQYF
-,TRBJ2-7,-,TRBV13,TGTGCCAGCAGCTTGACAGGCTCTACCTACGAGCAGTACTTC,CASSLTGSTYEQYF
-,TRBJ2-7,few,TRBV28,TGTGCCAGCAGCATCAACTACGAGCAGTACTTC,CASSINYEQYF
-,TRBJ2-7,-,TRBV10-3,TGTGCCATCAGGGCAGGTAACAGGGTAAACGAGCAGTACTTC,CAIRAGNRVNEQYF
-,TRBJ2-1,few,TRBV9,TGTGCCAGCAGCGTAGAGGCAGGCCATCTTTACAATGAGCAGTTCTTC,CASSVEAGHLYNEQFF
-,TRBJ1-2,-,TRBV9,TGTGCCAGCAGCGTACTACAGGGCTCCTACACCTTC,CASSVLQGSYTF
TRBD1,TRBJ1-2,-,TRBV2,TGTGCCAGCAACCAAAGAGGGGGCTCCTATGGCTACACCTTC,CASNQRGGSYGYTF
TRBD2,TRBJ2-3,-,TRBV4-3,TGCGCCAGCTCCCGACTAGCGGGAGGGTCCGATACGCAGTATTTT,CASSRLAGGSDTQYF
-,TRBJ2-2,once,TRBV11-2,TGTGCCAGCAGCCTACAGGGAACCGGGGAGCTGTTTTTT,CASSLQGTGELFF
TRBD2,TRBJ2-6,-,TRBV28,TGTGCCAGCGAAAACAGGGCCATCACTAGCGGACGACCTGCTGGGGCCAACGTCCTGACTTTC,CASENRAITSGRPAGANVLTF
TRBD1,TRBJ2-2,-,TRBV5-1,TGCGCCAGCAGCGTTAGGACAGGCGGGAACACCGGGGAGCTGTTTTTT,CASSVRTGGNTGELFF
-,TRBJ1-1,-,TRBV7-9,TGTGCCAGCAGTTCACCGGGATCTGAAGCTTTCTTT,CASSSPGSEAFF
TRBD1,TRBJ2-1,-,TRBV28,TGTGCCAGCAGCCGGACAGGGGGCAATGAGCAGTTCTTC,CASSRTGGNEQFF
TRBD1,TRBJ2-7,once,TRBV7-6,TGTGCCAGCAGCTTAGAGCCCGGACAGGACAGGGTTTACGAGCAGTACTTC,CASSLEPGQDRVYEQYF
TRBD1,TRBJ1-1,-,TRBV19,TGTGCCAGTACCACTTCGGACAGGGGGAGCACTGAAGCTTTCTTT,CASTTSDRGSTEAFF
-,TRBJ2-7,-,TRBV29-1,TGCAGCGCCTTGACAGGTTCCTACGAGCAGTACTTC,CSALTGSYEQYF
-,TRBJ2-5,-,TRBV4-2,TGTGCCAGCAGCCTCGGGACTGGAACCTCCATACTACAAGAGACCCAGTACTTC,CASSLGTGTSILQETQYF
TRBD2,TRBJ2-7,-,TRBV5-1,TGCGCCAGCAGCCCCCGCGGGAGGCTGGGCGAGCAGTACTTC,CASSPRGRLGEQYF
-,TRBJ2-2,once,TRBV23-1,TGCGCCAGCAGTCAATGGCGGCGAGCCGGGGAGCTGTTTTTT,CASSQWRRAGELFF
TRBD1,TRBJ2-7,once,TRBV7-9,TGTGCCAGCCAAGACAGGGGCTACGAGCAGTACTTC,CASQDRGYEQYF
TRBD2,TRBJ2-1,-,TRBV4-3,TGCGCCAGCAGCCAAGATGGGACTAGCGACTACAATGAGCAGTTCTTC,CASSQDGTSDYNEQFF
-,TRBJ2-3,-,TRBV28,TGTGCCAGCAGTTTATCAGGGAGGACAGATACGCAGTATTTT,CASSLSGRTDTQYF
-,TRBJ1-1,-,TRBV25-1,TGTGCCAGCAGTCCCCTAGGATGGAACACTGAAGCTTTCTTT,CASSPLGWNTEAFF
-,TRBJ2-7,-,TRBV18,TGTGCCAGCTCCCGGGAATTACAGGGTGCAACCTTCTACGAGCAGTACTTC,CASSRELQGATFYEQYF
TRBD2,TRBJ2-3,-,TRBV19,TGTGCCAGTAGTACCTCGGCCCTTAGCGGGAGGGGTGATACGCAGTATTTT,CASSTSALSGRGDTQYF
TRBD1,TRBJ1-5,-,TRBV6-1,TGTGCCAGCAGTGCGTACCGACAGGGCTCCATGAATCAGCCCCAGCATTTT,CASSAYRQGSMNQPQHF
-,TRBJ1-1,-,TRBV11-2,TGTGCCAGCAGCCCCCCCGCGGTGAGAGCTTTCTTT,CASSPPAVRAFF
-,TRBJ1-2,-,TRBV7-9,TGTGCCAGCAGCTTAACGGGGAGCGATGGCTACACCTTC,CASSLTGSDGYTF
TRBD2,TRBJ2-2,-,TRBV2,TGTGCCAGCAGTGAAGGGCTAGCGGGAGGTCACGGGGAGCTGTTTTTT,CASSEGLAGGHGELFF
TRBD2,TRBJ2-5,-,TRBV19,TGTGCCAGTAGTACCCTAGCGGGAAGTCTTGAGACCCAGTACTTC,CASSTLAGSLETQYF
TRBD1,TRBJ2-1,-,TRBV13,TGTGCCAGCAGCACCACAGGGGGAAGCTCCTACAATGAGCAGTTCTTC,CASSTTGGSSYNEQFF
-,TRBJ2-1,-,TRBV7-3,TGTGCCAGCAGCTTAGGCGGGACCCACTACAATGAGCAGTTCTTC,CASSLGGTHYNEQFF
-,TRBJ2-3,-,TRBV27,TGTGCCAGCAGAACTAGTTCTCCAGATACGCAGTATTTT,CASRTSSPDTQYF
TRBD2,TRBJ2-5,once,TRBV4-3,TGCGCCAGCAGCCAAGACCTAGCGGGAGTCGATAAAGAGACCCAGTACTTC,CASSQDLAGVDKETQYF
TRBD1,TRBJ1-2,few,TRBV27,TGTGCCAGCAGAGAGCACGGCAGGGGGTATGGCTACACCTTC,CASREHGRGYGYTF
TRBD2,TRBJ2-1,once,TRBV27,TGTGCCAGCAGTTTAGGGCTAGCGGGAGGCCTGCCCTACAATGAGCAGTTCTTC,CASSLGLAGGLPYNEQFF
-,TRBJ1-1,-,TRBV4-3,TGCGCCAGCAGCCAAGCCGGGGGTTACAGAGGCACTGAAGCTTTCTTT,CASSQAGGYRGTEAFF
-,TRBJ2-2,-,TRBV4-2,TGTGCCAGCAGCCCCCTCACGGGGAACACCGGGGAGCTGTTTTTT,CASSPLTGNTGELFF